This T cell receptor beta chain was documented in a study of blood T cells in healthy people across ages (dated by TCRdb to about 2015). Broadly, across the study: Template switching captured roughly one uniquely barcoded TCR beta cDNA molecule per two T cells in model experiments. The study measured age-related changes in TCR beta repertoire diversity using deep sequencing normalized with unique cDNA molecular identifiers. The donors were divided into four age groups: young (average approximately 16 years), middle-aged (approximately 39), aged (roughly 66) and long-lived (nearly 85). To avoid experimental bias, donors of different ages were spread randomly across the sequencing lanes. The study analyzed two additional independent replicas of 1 million unique cDNA reads from the same blood draw for two donors, one aged 18 to 29 and one aged 80 or older.

On the study overall, not on this receptor specifically: The CMV infection status of donors was not known, potentially confounding age-related changes in expanded clonotypes. Estimates of total diversity based on one million sequenced T cells were regarded as lower bounds and as underestimates. Compared with the aged group, the long-lived group had more naive CD4+ T cells, fewer expanded clones and increased TCR diversity, suggesting age selection. The percentage of naive T cells measured by flow cytometry correlated strongly with observed TCR beta diversity. Conclusive comparison of naive and antigen-experienced compartments was prevented by the profiling of bulk unsorted PBMCs. As age increased, observed TCR beta diversity per million T cells dropped in a roughly linear way, and a significant reduction was already evident by age roughly 40.

The receptor library was made with 5' RACE. Sequencing was performed on an Illumina HiSeq 2500. A second PCR of about 7 to 12 cycles was performed with a sample-barcoded 5' primer and a J-beta primer mix. Each TCR beta cDNA molecule received a unique molecular identifier from a template-switch 5' adaptor carrying 12 random nucleotides. Each sample yielded at least 2.5 million CDR3-containing paired-end reads. The Mint cDNA synthesis kit, primed by a TRBC-specific oligonucleotide, was used to synthesize first-strand cDNA from all RNA. Following uracil-DNA glycosylase treatment, a first 18-cycle PCR with universal primers M1SS and BC2_uni_R was performed on all cDNA. Concerning the study's data processing: Each sample was normalized by randomly selecting 1 million high-quality reads, each carrying a distinct molecular identifier. Instead of being binned into consensus sequences, reads with shared molecular identifiers were discarded. CDR3 identification, clonotype clustering and error correction used MiTCR with a Q25 quality threshold and the strictest error-elimination algorithm. A nonparametric unseen species model using Euler transformation provided a lower-bound estimate of total TCR beta diversity. TCRdb reworked the public reads: Q25 trimming with fastp, MiXCR clone assembly, productive beta chains retained. Entries that share a CDR3 protein sequence are merged under the most common genes and DNA. V and J calls and clone size were set by TCRdb, not the authors. The table for this sample lists 650,000 to 800,000 distinct CDR3 sequences; around 45% of them were counted only once. The top ten clones comprise under 20% of the sample.

On this clonotype itself: The antigen it recognizes is unknown. This may stem from a read error, because a much larger clone lies one nucleotide away.

Counted from cysteine to phenylalanine, this CDR3 has 13 amino acids. Only CDR3 DNA is held: 39 bases, read in frame from base 1. From a lookup of the germline V gene (reference sequence), CDR1 and CDR2 are MNHEY and SMNVEV. The roughly 39 donors, aged about 6 to 95 years, were systemically healthy Caucasian individuals from Russia. Each donor gave 8 to 10 milliliters of peripheral blood, drawn into EDTA-treated Vacutainer tubes. Ficoll-Paque density-gradient centrifugation was used to isolate PBMCs, with at least 6.5 million obtained per sample. Total RNA was extracted from PBMCs with Trizol reagent, with at least 5.5 micrograms obtained per sample. For every donor, flow cytometry on a PBMC aliquot measured the percentage of naive CD45RAhigh/CD27high T cells.

The receptor comes from a man aged 60 to 69 in good health. Recombination linked TRBV27 to TRBJ1-6, with TRBD1 as a weak D call on 5 bases. The sequenced sample consisted of blood. Read as DNA, the sequence is TGTGTCAGCAGTTTTTCAGGGAATTCACCCCTCCACTTT. It encodes CVSSFSGNSPLHF.